Shown below are 19 T cell receptor beta chains from a single sample sequenced in a study of blood T cell repertoires in COVID-19. Clones were read by immunoSEQ multiplex PCR, and TCRdb kept only the in-frame ones, dropping some. In the table there are about 180,000 clones, roughly four fifths of which are singletons. The sequenced sample was peripheral blood. Receptors were obtained from a human donor in a cohort sampled during active COVID-19.

The V gene is TRBV27, the J gene TRBJ1-2; D gene ambiguous. CDR1 is MNHEY and CDR2 is SMNVEV in the germline V gene (reference sequence). The V and J ends lost 9 bases and 8 bases respectively, with 16 bases between them. CDR3 length: 12 residues. The CDR3 DNA is TGTGCCAGTCGAAACAGAAATTGGGGCTACACCTTC. Translated: CASRNRNWGYTF.

The chain links TRBV18 to TRBJ2-7, with no clear D. Germline CDR1 and CDR2: KGHSH and LQKENI. V lost 3 bases to trimming and J lost 5 bases, with 11 bases between them. This CDR3 is built from 13 residues. The CDR3 DNA reads TGTGCCAGCTCACCTGGAGTTATTGACGAGCAGTACTTC. Protein sequence: CASSPGVIDEQYF.

This chain joins TRBV5-4 and TRBJ1-1, with D maybe TRBD1 (5 bases). This CDR3 contains 14 residues. V was shortened by 4 bases and J by 1 base, with 11 bases between the two germline ends. Germline lookup yields CDR1 SGHNT and CDR2 YYREEE (reference sequence). CDR3 sequence reads: CASSRQTPNTEAFF. The CDR3 DNA follows: TGTGCCAGCAGCCGACAGACACCGAACACTGAAGCTTTCTTT.

CDR3 sequence reads: CASSFDRAHGYTF. The CDR3, as DNA: TGTGCCAGCAGTTTCGACAGAGCTCATGGCTACACCTTC. The chain recombines TRBV7-8 with TRBJ1-2; tentative D call: TRBD1 (5 bases). V lost 6 bases and J lost 6, with 14 bases in between. This CDR3 is 13 amino acids long. Germline CDR1 reads SGHVS; CDR2 reads FQNEAQ.

This clone occurred once. The rearrangement uses TRBV29-1 and TRBJ2-5; the match to TRBD1 covers 7 bases. Germline V gives CDR1 SQVTM, CDR2 ANQGSEA. Losses at the gene ends were 0 bases for V and 5 bases for J; bases not matched to a gene: 12. CDR3 length: 16 amino acids. The CDR3 DNA follows: TGCAGCGTTGAAGACCCACTAGACAGGGTATTGGAGACCCAGTACTTC. Translated, it gives CSVEDPLDRVLETQYF.

The V and J genes are TRBV5-8 and TRBJ1-5, with D possibly TRBD1 on 6 matching bases. Trimming cost V 5 bases and J 3 bases, with 12 bases left between them. This CDR3 comprises 14 residues. Germline CDR1 and CDR2: SGHTS and YDEGEE. The CDR3, as DNA: TGTGCCAGCAGTTCTACAGGGCCCAATCAGCCCCAGCATTTT. Its protein product is CASSSTGPNQPQHF.

This clone was counted only a few times. The chain employs TRBV20-1 and TRBJ1-1; D is undetermined. The CDR3 runs 11 residues. Germline V CDR1 and CDR2: DFQATT, SNEGSKA (reference sequence). V was pared by 7 bases and J by 9 bases, with 15 bases between. The CDR3 spells CSVPEEIKAFF. CDR3 DNA: TGCAGTGTTCCTGAAGAGATTAAAGCTTTCTTT.

This chain links TRBV18 with TRBJ1-5; D may be TRBD1 (6 bases). CDR1 is KGHSH and CDR2 is LQKENI in the germline V gene. Trimming cost V 3 bases and J 5 bases, with 11 bases left between them. The CDR3 is 14 amino acids. CDR3 residues: CASSPGAGDQPQHF. CDR3 bases: TGTGCCAGCTCACCTGGGGCAGGGGATCAGCCCCAGCATTTT.

The chain recombines TRBV6-5 with TRBJ1-1; D is uncertain. CDR3 length: 13 amino acids. V was cut by 0 bases and J by 5 bases, with 7 bases left in between. From germline, CDR1 is MNHEY and CDR2 SVGAGI. CDR3 protein: CASSYSQTTEAFF. CDR3 bases: TGTGCCAGCAGTTACTCTCAAACAACTGAAGCTTTCTTT.

The chain carries TRBV6-2 or TRBV6-3 and TRBJ2-3; possibly TRBD2 for D (7 bases). The CDR3 loop spans 16 amino acids. Deletions cut 6 bases from V and 3 bases from J, with 19 bases between. Germline V gene sequence: CDR1 MNHEY, CDR2 SVGEGT. In DNA, the CDR3 is TGTGCCAGCAGCCCTAGGGGGGGCTGGGGAACAGATACGCAGTATTTT. Protein sequence: CASSPRGGWGTDTQYF.

This clone was observed a few times. The CDR3 sequence: CASRRDTEAFF. The DNA of the CDR3 is TGTGCCAGCAGACGCGACACTGAAGCTTTCTTT. The chain recombines TRBV6-5 with TRBJ1-1; D not resolved. Germline V lookup: CDR1 MNHEY, CDR2 SVGAGI. V gave up 6 bases and J gave up 3 bases, with 5 bases separating them. CDR3 size: 11 residues.

The gene calls are TRBV7-9 and TRBJ1-1; weak D call: TRBD1 (5 bases). V gave up 6 bases and J gave up 0 bases, with 11 bases separating them. CDR3 length: 14 residues. The germline V gene has CDR1 SEHNR and CDR2 FQNEAQ (reference sequence). Here the CDR3 reads CASRLSGMNTEAFF. CDR3 nucleotide sequence: TGTGCCAGCAGGTTATCAGGGATGAACACTGAAGCTTTCTTT.

The V gene is TRBV18, the J gene TRBJ1-4, with TRBD1 as a possible D gene (6 bases). The CDR3 runs 16 residues. The germline V gene has CDR1 KGHSH and CDR2 LQKENI. The V end lost 6 bases, the J end lost 4 bases, and 18 bases lay between the germline ends. The DNA of the CDR3 is TGTGCCAGCTCCCCCCCGCCGGACAGCCGTAATGAAAAACTGTTTTTT. Its protein is CASSPPPDSRNEKLFF.

The chain carries TRBV14 and TRBJ1-2; a possible D gene is TRBD1 (5 bases). The ends were cut back, 0 bases at V and 4 bases at J, with 12 bases in the middle. CDR3 length equals 15 residues. CDR1 and CDR2 (germline): SGHDN, FVKESK. CDR3 amino acids: CASSQEQGNRYGYTF. CDR3 coding DNA: TGTGCCAGCAGCCAAGAGCAGGGTAACCGCTATGGCTACACCTTC.

V usage is TRBV9 and J usage is TRBJ2-2, with D possibly being TRBD2 (6 bases). Trimming took 0 bases from V and 6 from J, leaving 6 bases between them. The germline V gene encodes CDR1 SGDLS and CDR2 YYNGEE. The CDR3 has 13 residues. The CDR3 spells CASSVGGAGELFF. CDR3 bases: TGTGCCAGCAGCGTAGGGGGGGCCGGGGAGCTGTTTTTT. The variable domain in full, with the rest retrieved from reference TRBV9 and TRBJ2-2, is DSGVTQTPKHLITATGQRVTLRCSPRSGDLSVYWYQQSLDQGLQFLIQYYNGEERAKGNILERFSAQQFPDLHSELNLSSLELGDSALYFCASSVGGAGELFFGEGSRLTVL.

The CDR3 region is CASSVGVAGRKDTQYF. The CDR3 coding sequence is TGTGCCAGCAGCGTAGGGGTGGCAGGCAGAAAAGATACGCAGTATTTT. This chain joins TRBV9 and TRBJ2-3; no clear D. Germline V gives CDR1 SGDLS, CDR2 YYNGEE. Trimming cost V 0 bases and J 5 bases, with 16 bases left between them. This CDR3 has 16 amino acids.

The chain uses TRBV5-1 and TRBJ2-1; a weak D match, TRBD2 (5 bases). CDR3 length: 16 residues. The germline V and J ends were trimmed by 0 bases and 5 bases, with 15 bases remaining between them. CDR1 and CDR2 (germline): SGHRS, YFSETQ. CDR3 bases: TGCGCCAGCAGCTTGGGGGCCACCCGAGGGAACAATGAGCAGTTCTTC. Its protein product is CASSLGATRGNNEQFF.

The J gene is TRBJ2-7, the V gene TRBV7-8; D unresolved. Trimming took off 3 bases at V and 2 bases at J, with 14 bases between the two ends. Germline V gene sequence: CDR1 SGHVS, CDR2 FQNEAQ. The CDR3 extends over 15 amino acids. The CDR3 DNA is TGTGCCAGCAGCTTCAGCACAGACCCGACCTACGAGCAGTACTTC. It yields the protein CASSFSTDPTYEQYF.

The V and J genes are TRBV18 and TRBJ2-2; TRBD1 agrees at 10 bases. J lost 7 bases, V lost 2 bases, and 7 bases had no gene match. This CDR3 is 16 amino acids long. Germline assignment: CDR1 KGHSH and CDR2 LQKENI. The CDR3: CASSPSGTGVVGELFF. The CDR3 coding sequence is TGTGCCAGCTCACCATCCGGGACAGGGGTTGTCGGGGAGCTGTTTTTT.